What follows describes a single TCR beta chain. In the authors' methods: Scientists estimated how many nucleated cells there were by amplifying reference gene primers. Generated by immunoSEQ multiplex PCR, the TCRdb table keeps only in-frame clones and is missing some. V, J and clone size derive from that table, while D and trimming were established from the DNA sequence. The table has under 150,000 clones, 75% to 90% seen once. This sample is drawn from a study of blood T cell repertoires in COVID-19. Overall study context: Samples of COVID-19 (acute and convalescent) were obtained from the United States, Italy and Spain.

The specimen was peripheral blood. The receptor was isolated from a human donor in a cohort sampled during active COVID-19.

This CDR3 is CASSITGTGGNSPLHF. CDR3 nucleotide sequence: TGTGCCAGCAGTATTACTGGGACAGGGGGGAATTCACCCCTCCACTTT. The V and J genes are TRBV2 and TRBJ1-6; 11 bases agree with TRBD1. The CDR3 runs 16 residues. Germline V gene data show CDR1 as SNHLY and CDR2 as FYNNEI. Trimming took 5 bases from V and 7 from J; bases not matched to a gene: 7.